Below are 9 T cell receptor beta chains sequenced from a single sample in a study of T cell responses to AZD1222 COVID-19 vaccine. Profiled with immunoSEQ multiplex PCR; TCRdb holds only in-frame clones, not every one. This table holds about 200,000 clones, approximately 92% found once. The source was peripheral blood, collected on day 0 of AZD1222 vaccination. The receptors come from an adult in good health.

This clone occurred once. CDR3 coding DNA: TGTGCCAGCAGTCCCCTATCACTAGCGGGGGTCCTCTCCTACAATGAGCAGTTCTTC. Protein product: CASSPLSLAGVLSYNEQFF. V is TRBV28 and J is TRBJ2-1; TRBD2 matches 11 bases. The CDR3 is 19 amino acids. Looked up from germline, CDR1 is MDHEN and CDR2 is SYDVKM. The V and J ends lost 5 bases and 0 bases, in that order; junction bases with no gene match: 12.

The J gene is TRBJ1-1, the V gene TRBV19; D call uncertain. Germline CDR1 is LNHDA and CDR2 is SQIVND (reference sequence). The CDR3 contains 13 residues. V lost 3 bases and J lost 11, with 16 bases in between. The CDR3 spells CASSMSGPGRAFF. CDR3 DNA: TGTGCCAGTAGTATGTCCGGGCCGGGGAGGGCTTTCTTT.

The gene calls are TRBV10-3 and TRBJ1-2; no clear D gene. The CDR3 spans 14 residues. V lost 0 bases and J lost 2, with 7 bases in between. The germline V gene has CDR1 ENHRY and CDR2 SYGVKD. The CDR3 coding sequence is TGTGCCATCAGTGAGTCCGCCCTCAACTATGGCTACACCTTC. Amino acid sequence: CAISESALNYGYTF.

The J gene is TRBJ1-2, the V gene TRBV9, with no clear D. Germline CDR1 and CDR2: SGDLS and YYNGEE. V was trimmed by 0 bases and J by 3 bases, leaving 3 bases between them. CDR3 length: 12 amino acids. CDR3 sequence (DNA): TGTGCCAGCAGCGTAGGAGACTATGGCTACACCTTC. This encodes CASSVGDYGYTF. The full variable domain, rest sourced from reference TRBV9 and TRBJ1-2, is DSGVTQTPKHLITATGQRVTLRCSPRSGDLSVYWYQQSLDQGLQFLIQYYNGEERAKGNILERFSAQQFPDLHSELNLSSLELGDSALYFCASSVGDYGYTFGSGTRLTVV.

The chain carries TRBV5-6 and TRBJ2-3, with 13 bases fitting TRBD2. The junction had 3 bases not matched to a gene; V was cut back by 1 base and J by 7 bases. This CDR3 is built from 15 residues. Germline-derived CDR1 and CDR2 are SGHDT and YYEEEE. The CDR3 region is CASSLLTSGGNTQYF. CDR3 coding DNA: TGTGCCAGCAGCTTGTTGACTAGCGGGGGGAATACGCAGTATTTT.

The rearrangement links TRBV19 to TRBJ1-2, with D perhaps TRBD1 (5 bases). The CDR3 runs to 17 residues. V was pared by 1 base and J by 1 base, with 16 bases between. Per germline, CDR1 LNHDA and CDR2 SQIVND (reference sequence). CDR3 nucleotides: TGTGCCAGTAGTATAGCGAAGGGACGGATTAATAACTATGGCTACACCTTC. As protein: CASSIAKGRINNYGYTF.

Here the CDR3 reads CASSQGASGPQHF. CDR3 coding DNA: TGTGCCAGCAGCCAAGGGGCCTCGGGTCCCCAGCATTTT. This sequence joins TRBV3-1 (or the pseudogene TRBV3-2) and TRBJ1-5; D remains ambiguous. V lost 1 base to trimming and J lost 10 bases, with 11 bases between them. The CDR3 runs 13 residues. Germline CDR1 and CDR2: LGHDT and YNNKEL (reference sequence).

The V gene is TRBV7-9, the J gene TRBJ2-5; D may be TRBD1 or TRBD2 (5 bases each). Per the germline V gene, CDR1 is SEHNR and CDR2 is FQNEAQ (reference sequence). This CDR3 has 19 amino acids. The V end was cut by 1 base, the J end by 4 bases, with 25 bases between. The CDR3 loop reads CASSLDPLLGPIRGETQYF. CDR3 DNA: TGTGCCAGCAGCTTAGACCCCCTTTTGGGGCCTATTCGGGGAGAGACCCAGTACTTC.

The rearrangement uses TRBV19 and TRBJ1-1; perhaps TRBD1 as D (5 bases). Germline V gene sequence: CDR1 LNHDA, CDR2 SQIVND (reference sequence). This CDR3 is 17 amino acids long. Trimming took 5 bases from V and 1 from J, leaving 20 bases between them. The CDR3 sequence is CASSRIGGIGSNTEAFF. CDR3 DNA sequence: TGTGCCAGTAGTCGAATTGGGGGAATCGGTTCGAACACTGAAGCTTTCTTT. The full variable domain, rest sourced from reference TRBV19 and TRBJ1-1, is DGGITQSPKYLFRKEGQNVTLSCEQNLNHDAMYWYRQDPGQGLRLIYYSQIVNDFQKGDIAEGYSVSREKKESFPLTVTSAQKNPTAFYLCASSRIGGIGSNTEAFFGQGTRLTVV.